The present entry profiles one T cell receptor (beta chain) with its context. CDR3 length: 12 residues. With 1 base removed from V and 8 bases from J, the gap between germline ends came to 7 bases. Germline CDR1 is SGHKS and CDR2 is YYEKEE (reference sequence). With a J-beta primer mix and a sample-barcoded 5' primer, a second PCR ran about 7 to 11 cycles. TCRdb reanalysed the 5' RACE reads using MiXCR and keeps one entry per CDR3 protein. The data show about 1.8 million distinct CDR3 sequences, 49% seen once. This specimen comes from a study of blood T cells in healthy people across ages. This sequence joins TRBV5-5 and TRBJ2-1; no firm D call. The sample consisted of blood. The sequence was obtained from a middle-aged woman in good health. The CDR3 DNA reads TGTGCCAGCAGCTTGTCATGGTATGAGCAGTTCTTC. Translation gives CASSLSWYEQFF.